The TCR beta chain under discussion was sequenced for a study of T cells in Graves' hyperthyroidism and ophthalmopathy. Overall study findings and caveats: The model foresaw ophthalmopathy a median approximately 6.1 months prior to onset.

Amplified regions were TCR beta CDR3 sequences from RNA transcripts. The HTBI primer set drove a first-round RT-PCR of the TCR CDR3. Using its own MiXCR run on the multiplex PCR reads, TCRdb lists one record per CDR3 protein. The table lists roughly 700,000 distinct CDR3 sequences, around 15% of them singletons. This clonotype was seen repeatedly, ten times or more. The antigen remains unidentified. V was clipped by 8 bases and J by 12 bases; unmatched bases: 7. Germline V gene sequence: CDR1 SNHLY, CDR2 FYNNEI. The CDR3 extends over 13 amino acids. Exclusion of patients followed from uncontrolled infection, other autoimmune disease, pregnancy or lactation.

The chain uses TRBV2 and TRBJ2-1, with 13 bases aligning to TRBD2. This TCR came from a man aged 50-60 years with Graves' hyperthyroidism. The sample was blood. CDR3 coding DNA: TGTGCCAGCCTCCTTACTAGCGGGAGGGGGCAGTTCTTC. Amino acid sequence: CASLLTSGRGQFF. Full variable domain (remainder filled in from reference TRBV2 and TRBJ2-1): EPEVTQTPSHQVTQMGQEVILRCVPISNHLYFYWYRQILGQKVEFLVSFYNNEISEKSEIFDDQFSVERPDGSNFTLKIRSTKLEDSAMYFCASLLTSGRGQFFGPGTRLTVL.